The 20 T cell receptor beta chains in this list originate from one sample, sequenced in a study of beta chain features in type 1 diabetes. Expressed TCRB transcripts got sequenced, as all isolated RNA was reverse transcribed. Sequencing was performed with immunoSEQ multiplex PCR; in TCRdb, only in-frame clones are kept and a portion is missing. The repertoire includes 300,000 to 450,000 clones, 10% to 15% of them detected once, and 0.017% sits in the top ten. The sample comprised naive CD4+ T cells from blood. The receptors were sampled from a man between 18 and 29 years old in good health.

This clone was counted only a few times. The rearrangement joins TRBV7-8 to TRBJ2-2; 8 bases match TRBD1. The CDR3 covers 16 residues. In germline, CDR1 is SGHVS, CDR2 FQNEAQ. V lost 3 bases, J lost 1 base, and 4 bases stayed unmatched. The CDR3 reads CASSFGQGWNTGELFF. The CDR3 bases are TGTGCCAGCAGCTTTGGACAGGGATGGAACACCGGGGAGCTGTTTTTT.

The chain joins TRBV4-1 to TRBJ2-1, with D possibly matching TRBD2 (6 bases). This CDR3 spans 16 amino acids. V dropped 0 bases and J dropped 3 bases, with 12 bases sitting between them. Germline values: CDR1 MGHRA, CDR2 YSYEKL. CDR3 sequence reads: CASSQERGLNYNEQFF. The CDR3, as DNA: TGCGCCAGCAGCCAAGAAAGGGGACTGAACTACAATGAGCAGTTCTTC.

This clone showed up just a few times. The chain recombines TRBV23-1 with TRBJ2-1, with 8 bases lining up with TRBD2. TRBV23-1 is known as an ORF, though its function is uncertain. J gave up 1 base and V 4 bases, and 9 bases lay outside the gene matches. This CDR3 region has 17 residues. CDR3 sequence (DNA): TGCGCCAGCAGTCGATGGGAGGCGGGGGGTTCCTACAATGAGCAGTTCTTC. It specifies CASSRWEAGGSYNEQFF.

This clone has more than one count but fewer than ten. The V gene is TRBV19, the J gene TRBJ2-1, with D tentatively TRBD1 (6 bases). CDR1 LNHDA and CDR2 SQIVND come from the germline V gene (reference sequence). CDR3 length: 13 amino acids. Trimming cost V 10 bases and J 3 bases, with 13 bases left between them. Here the CDR3 reads CATSDSIYNEQFF. Here the CDR3 DNA reads TGTGCCACCTCGGACAGCATCTACAATGAGCAGTTCTTC.

This clone was seen only a few times. The chain carries TRBV5-1 and TRBJ2-3, with D possibly being TRBD2 (5 bases). The CDR3 is made up of 14 amino acids. Germline V gene sequence: CDR1 SGHRS, CDR2 YFSETQ. Trimming pared 3 bases from V and 6 bases from J, leaving 14 bases between. For the CDR3, the DNA is TGCGCCAGCAGCTATGTCCCGGGGTCGGATACGCAGTATTTT. It encodes CASSYVPGSDTQYF.

This clone has more than one count but fewer than ten. The J gene is TRBJ1-2, the V gene TRBV29-1; D gene ambiguous. This CDR3 has 12 residues. V was cut by 4 bases and J by 5 bases, with 11 bases left in between. Germline V gene lookup returns CDR1 SQVTM and CDR2 ANQGSEA. CDR3 sequence: CSVVSPLYGYTF. CDR3 DNA: TGCAGCGTTGTATCTCCCCTTTATGGCTACACCTTC.

This clone was seen more than once but under ten times. The chain joins TRBV30 to TRBJ1-4; tentative D call: TRBD1 (5 bases). The CDR3 length is 12 residues. Trimming shortened V by 8 bases and J by 10 bases, and 17 bases separated the two germline ends. In germline, CDR1 is GTSNPN, CDR2 SVGIG (reference sequence). CDR3 region: CASTLAGRKLFF. The CDR3 nucleotides are TGTGCCAGTACCCTAGCGGGGCGAAAACTGTTTTTT.

V and J are TRBV11-2 and TRBJ2-1; 9 bases match TRBD2. CDR1 is SGHAT and CDR2 is FQNNGV in the germline V gene. The V and J ends lost 5 bases and 14 bases, in that order; junction bases with no gene match: 13. This CDR3 is 14 amino acids long. The DNA of the CDR3 is TGTGCCAGCAGCACCAGGTGGGAGGCGGGGGGGGAGTTCTTC. As protein: CASSTRWEAGGEFF.

The V gene is TRBV5-4, the J gene TRBJ2-5; 9 bases match TRBD1. After removal of 3 bases from V and 3 bases from J, the junction contained 6 bases not matched to a gene. Germline CDR1 and CDR2: SGHNT and YYREEE (reference sequence). The CDR3 spans 15 residues. The CDR3 nucleotides read TGTGCCAGCAGCTGGGGACAGGGCCAGGAAGAGACCCAGTACTTC. It encodes CASSWGQGQEETQYF.

In its sample, this clone was seen a few times. The chain links TRBV9 to TRBJ2-2, with TRBD1 as a possible D gene (5 bases). Trimming removed 2 bases at V and 1 base at J, with 9 bases between. The CDR3 loop spans 15 amino acids. The V gene's germline CDR1 is SGDLS and CDR2 YYNGEE. CDR3 residues: CASSVGQMNTGELFF. The CDR3 nucleotides read TGTGCCAGCAGCGTCGGACAAATGAACACCGGGGAGCTGTTTTTT. Together with reference TRBV9 and TRBJ2-2, the CDR3 gives the full variable domain: DSGVTQTPKHLITATGQRVTLRCSPRSGDLSVYWYQQSLDQGLQFLIQYYNGEERAKGNILERFSAQQFPDLHSELNLSSLELGDSALYFCASSVGQMNTGELFFGEGSRLTVL.

This clone was picked up a small number of times. This chain links TRBV10-3 with TRBJ2-2, with a tentative D call TRBD1 (5 bases). The V gene's germline CDR1 is ENHRY and CDR2 SYGVKD. The CDR3 runs 13 residues. The ends were cut back, 7 bases at V and 6 bases at J, with 12 bases in the middle. The CDR3 DNA sequence: TGTGCCATCACATCAAAGGGGCCCGGGGAGCTGTTTTTT. Protein product: CAITSKGPGELFF.

This clone was counted between two and nine times. J is TRBJ1-5 and V is TRBV28; 8 bases fit TRBD1. The germline V gene has CDR1 MDHEN and CDR2 SYDVKM. Trimming cost V 5 bases and J 8 bases; bases outside gene matches: 8. The CDR3 extends over 14 amino acids. The CDR3 loop reads CASSRTGSGKPQHF. The CDR3 region has the DNA TGTGCCAGCAGTCGGACAGGGTCCGGGAAGCCCCAGCATTTT.

A few counts support this clone. The gene calls are TRBV16 and TRBJ1-1; D uncertain. CDR1 and CDR2 from the germline V gene are KGHSY and FQNENV. The CDR3 has 13 amino acids. V shed 3 bases and J shed 2 bases, with 7 bases lying between them. CDR3 amino acids: CASSQGFNTEAFF. The DNA of the CDR3 is TGTGCCAGCAGCCAGGGCTTTAACACTGAAGCTTTCTTT.

This clone was counted only a few times. V is TRBV28 and J is TRBJ2-5, with 7 nucleotides matching TRBD1. Germline V gene data show CDR1 as MDHEN and CDR2 as SYDVKM. The length of the CDR3 is 13 residues. The J segment lost 2 bases and the V segment lost 3 bases, leaving 0 bases of the junction unmatched. In nucleotides, the CDR3 is TGTGCCAGCAGTTTCAGGGGGCAAGAGACCCAGTACTTC. This sequence encodes CASSFRGQETQYF.

This clone was seen a few times. The V call is TRBV6-6, the J call TRBJ2-2; tentative D call: TRBD2 (5 bases). V was pared by 6 bases and J by 6 bases, with 11 bases between. The CDR3 totals 13 residues. Germline V gives CDR1 MNHNY, CDR2 SVGAGI (reference sequence). The CDR3 spells CASSFRESGELFF. The CDR3 region has the DNA TGTGCCAGCAGCTTTCGGGAATCCGGGGAGCTGTTTTTT.

This clone occurred a few times. This sequence joins TRBV6-1 and TRBJ2-7; TRBD2 matches 14 bases. The junction had 3 bases not matched to a gene; V was cut back by 2 bases and J by 3 bases. The CDR3 spans 16 residues. CDR1 and CDR2 (germline): MNHNS, SASEGT. For the CDR3, the DNA is TGTGCCAGCAGTGAAAGCGGGACTAGCGGGAGCTACGAGCAGTACTTC. Translated: CASSESGTSGSYEQYF.

The table lists this clone with a few counts. V usage is TRBV19 and J usage is TRBJ1-5, with 8 nucleotides matching TRBD1. J lost 2 bases, V lost 4 bases, and 10 bases had no gene match. The CDR3 runs to 17 residues. Germline values: CDR1 LNHDA, CDR2 SQIVND (reference sequence). The CDR3: CASSKILQGGGNQPQHF. The CDR3 bases are TGTGCCAGTAGTAAAATCCTACAGGGGGGTGGCAATCAGCCCCAGCATTTT. Drawing the rest from reference TRBV19 and TRBJ1-5, the complete variable domain is DGGITQSPKYLFRKEGQNVTLSCEQNLNHDAMYWYRQDPGQGLRLIYYSQIVNDFQKGDIAEGYSVSREKKESFPLTVTSAQKNPTAFYLCASSKILQGGGNQPQHFGDGTRLSIL.

About this clone: Different DNA sequences within this sample yield the same CDR3. This sequence joins TRBV28 and TRBJ1-2; 11 bases agree with TRBD1. Germline values: CDR1 MDHEN, CDR2 SYDVKM. The CDR3 sequence is 14 residues long. Trimming removed 4 bases from V and 6 bases from J; junction bases left unmatched: 4. In DNA form, the CDR3 reads TGTGCCAGCAGTTCGCCGGGACAGGGGGATGGCTACACCTTC. This encodes CASSSPGQGDGYTF.

This clone has a handful of counts. CDR3 DNA: TGTGCCTTCCTAGCGGGAGTTTGGGGTGAGCAGTTCTTC. This sequence encodes CAFLAGVWGEQFF. The chain links TRBV30 to TRBJ2-1; 10 bases are shared with TRBD2. The CDR3 runs to 13 residues. Germline V gene lookup returns CDR1 GTSNPN and CDR2 SVGIG (reference sequence). V was pared by 7 bases and J by 9 bases, with 9 bases of the junction left unmatched.

V is TRBV2 and J is TRBJ1-3; TRBD1 is a possible D gene (6 bases). This CDR3 is 15 amino acids long. Trimming stripped 7 bases from V and 0 bases from J, with 13 bases between. The germline CDR1 and CDR2 sequences are SNHLY and FYNNEI. CDR3 sequence: CASTRDKSSGNTIYF. In DNA form, the CDR3 reads TGTGCCAGCACCCGGGACAAGAGCTCTGGAAACACCATATATTTT. Using reference TRBV2 and TRBJ1-3 for the parts outside the CDR3, the full variable domain is EPEVTQTPSHQVTQMGQEVILRCVPISNHLYFYWYRQILGQKVEFLVSFYNNEISEKSEIFDDQFSVERPDGSNFTLKIRSTKLEDSAMYFCASTRDKSSGNTIYFGEGSWLTVV.